This T cell receptor (beta chain) was documented in a study of blood T cells in healthy people across ages. Using a J-beta primer mix together with a sample-barcoded 5' primer, a second PCR was run for about 6 to 12 cycles. MiXCR, applied by TCRdb to the 5' RACE reads, yields one record per CDR3 protein. The data hold around 750,000 distinct CDR3 sequences, with around half observed a single time. V lost 7 bases and J 0 bases, leaving 11 bases between the germline ends. The CDR3 is 14 amino acids. This chain uses TRBV12-3 or TRBV12-4 with TRBJ2-3; the D gene could be TRBD1 or TRBD2 (6 bases each). The material sequenced was blood. The sequence derives from a man older than 75 in good health. The CDR3 coding sequence is TGTGCCAGCACCCCGGGGGCAAGCACAGATACGCAGTATTTT. It yields the protein CASTPGASTDTQYF.